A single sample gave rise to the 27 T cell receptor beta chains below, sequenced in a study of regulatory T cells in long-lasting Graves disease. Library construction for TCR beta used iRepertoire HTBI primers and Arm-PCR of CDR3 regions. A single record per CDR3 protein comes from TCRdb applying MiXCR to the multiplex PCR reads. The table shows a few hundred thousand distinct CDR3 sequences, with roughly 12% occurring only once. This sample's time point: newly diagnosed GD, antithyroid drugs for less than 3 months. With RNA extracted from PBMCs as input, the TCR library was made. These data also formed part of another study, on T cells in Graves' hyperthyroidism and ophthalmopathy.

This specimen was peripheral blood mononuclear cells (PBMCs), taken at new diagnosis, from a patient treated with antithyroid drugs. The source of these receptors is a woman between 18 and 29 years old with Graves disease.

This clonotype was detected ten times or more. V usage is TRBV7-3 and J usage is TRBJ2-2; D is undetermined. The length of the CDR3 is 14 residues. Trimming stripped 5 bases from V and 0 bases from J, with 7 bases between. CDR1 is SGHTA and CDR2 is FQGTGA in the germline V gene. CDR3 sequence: CASSPYSNTGELFF. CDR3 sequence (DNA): TGTGCCAGCAGCCCATATTCGAACACCGGGGAGCTGTTTTTT.

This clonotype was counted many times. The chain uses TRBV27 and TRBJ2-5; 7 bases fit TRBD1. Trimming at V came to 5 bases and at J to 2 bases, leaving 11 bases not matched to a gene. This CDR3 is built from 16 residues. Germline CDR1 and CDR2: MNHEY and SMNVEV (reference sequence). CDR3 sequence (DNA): TGTGCCAGCAGTCCGATTCTTCCGGGACAGCAAGAGACCCAGTACTTC. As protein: CASSPILPGQQETQYF.

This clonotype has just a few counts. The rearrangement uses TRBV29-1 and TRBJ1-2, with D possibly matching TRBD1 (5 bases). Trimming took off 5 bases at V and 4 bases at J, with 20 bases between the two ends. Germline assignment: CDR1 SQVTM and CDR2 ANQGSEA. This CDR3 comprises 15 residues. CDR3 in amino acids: CSVQFTNGGFYGYTF. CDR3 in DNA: TGCAGCGTTCAGTTTACTAATGGGGGATTCTATGGCTACACCTTC.

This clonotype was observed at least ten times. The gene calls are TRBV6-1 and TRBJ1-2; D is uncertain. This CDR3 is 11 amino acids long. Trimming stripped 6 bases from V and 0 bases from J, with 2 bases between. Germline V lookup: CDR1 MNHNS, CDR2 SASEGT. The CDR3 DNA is TGTGCCAGCAGGACTAACTATGGCTACACCTTC. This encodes CASRTNYGYTF.

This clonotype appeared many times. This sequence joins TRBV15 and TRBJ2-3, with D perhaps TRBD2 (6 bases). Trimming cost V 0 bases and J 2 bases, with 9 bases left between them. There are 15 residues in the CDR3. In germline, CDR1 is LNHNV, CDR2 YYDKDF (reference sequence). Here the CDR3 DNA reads TGTGCCACCAGCAGAGAGGGCGGGGTCACAGATACGCAGTATTTT. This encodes CATSREGGVTDTQYF.

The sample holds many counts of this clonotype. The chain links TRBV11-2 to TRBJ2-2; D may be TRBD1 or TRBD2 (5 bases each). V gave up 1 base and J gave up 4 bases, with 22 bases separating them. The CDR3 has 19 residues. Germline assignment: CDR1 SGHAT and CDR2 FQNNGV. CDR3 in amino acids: CASSLGLLHLRDLTGELFF. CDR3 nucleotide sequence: TGTGCCAGCAGCTTAGGGCTCCTACATCTAAGGGACCTCACCGGGGAGCTGTTTTTT.

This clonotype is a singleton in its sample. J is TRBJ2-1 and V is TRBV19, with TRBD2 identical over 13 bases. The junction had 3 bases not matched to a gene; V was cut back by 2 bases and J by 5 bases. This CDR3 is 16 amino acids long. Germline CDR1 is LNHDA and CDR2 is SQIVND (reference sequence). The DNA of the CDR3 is TGTGCCAGTAGTATAAGTGGGACTAGCGGGAACAATGAGCAGTTCTTC. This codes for CASSISGTSGNNEQFF.

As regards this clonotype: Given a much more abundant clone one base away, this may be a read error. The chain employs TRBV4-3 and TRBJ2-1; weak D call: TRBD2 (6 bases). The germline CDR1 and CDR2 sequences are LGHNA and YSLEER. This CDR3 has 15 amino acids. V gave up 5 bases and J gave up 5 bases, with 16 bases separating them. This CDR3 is CASSVRRGRNNEQFF. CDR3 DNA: TGCGCCAGCAGCGTGAGGAGGGGTCGAAACAATGAGCAGTTCTTC.

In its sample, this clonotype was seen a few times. This chain's CDR3 is CASSFGVRRNIQYF. The CDR3 nucleotides are TGTGCCAGCAGTTTCGGGGTAAGGAGGAACATTCAGTACTTC. The rearrangement joins TRBV12-3 or TRBV12-4 to TRBJ2-4, with a possible D match to TRBD2 (5 bases). Trimming left V 3 bases short and J 7 bases short, with 13 bases between. The CDR3 has 14 amino acids.

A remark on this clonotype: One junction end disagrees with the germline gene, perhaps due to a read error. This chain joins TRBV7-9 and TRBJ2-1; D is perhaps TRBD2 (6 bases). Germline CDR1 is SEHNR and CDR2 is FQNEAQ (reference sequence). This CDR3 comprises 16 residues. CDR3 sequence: CASSLGGASSYNEQFF. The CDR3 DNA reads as TGTGCCAGCAGTTTAGGCGGGGCAAGCTCCTACAATGAGCAGTTCTTC.

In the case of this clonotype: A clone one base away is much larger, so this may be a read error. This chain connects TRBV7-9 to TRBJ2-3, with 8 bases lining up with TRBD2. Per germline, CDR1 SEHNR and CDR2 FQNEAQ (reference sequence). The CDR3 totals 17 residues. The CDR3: CASSDEERGPDTDTRYF. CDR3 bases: TGTGCCAGCAGCGACGAGGAGCGGGGGCCCGACACAGATACGCGGTATTTT.

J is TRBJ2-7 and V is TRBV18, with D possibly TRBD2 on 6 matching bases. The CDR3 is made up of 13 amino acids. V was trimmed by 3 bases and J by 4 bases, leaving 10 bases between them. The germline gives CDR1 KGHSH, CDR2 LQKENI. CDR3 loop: CASSPPAGYEQYF. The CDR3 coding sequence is TGTGCCAGCTCACCCCCCGCGGGGTACGAGCAGTACTTC.

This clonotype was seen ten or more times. CDR3 sequence: CAISDKAYAANYGYTF. In DNA, the CDR3 is TGTGCCATCAGTGATAAGGCCTACGCGGCTAACTATGGCTACACCTTC. The gene calls are TRBV10-3 and TRBJ1-2; unclear D gene. Trimming pared 3 bases from V and 0 bases from J, leaving 14 bases between. Germline V gene lookup returns CDR1 ENHRY and CDR2 SYGVKD. The CDR3 consists of 16 residues.

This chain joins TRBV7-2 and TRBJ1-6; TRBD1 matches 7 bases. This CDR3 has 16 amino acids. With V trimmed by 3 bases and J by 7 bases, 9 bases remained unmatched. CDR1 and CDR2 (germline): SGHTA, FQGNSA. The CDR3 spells CASSLLDRAANSPLHF. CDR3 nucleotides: TGTGCCAGCAGCTTGCTTGACAGGGCGGCCAATTCACCCCTCCACTTT.

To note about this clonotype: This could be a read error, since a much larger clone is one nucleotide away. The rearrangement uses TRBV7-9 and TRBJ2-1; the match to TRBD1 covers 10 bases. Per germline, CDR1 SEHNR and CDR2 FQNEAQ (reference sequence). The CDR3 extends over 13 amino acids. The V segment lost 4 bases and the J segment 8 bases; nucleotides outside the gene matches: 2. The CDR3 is CASSSGTGDEQFF. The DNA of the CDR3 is TGTGCCAGCAGCTCCGGGACAGGGGATGAGCAGTTCTTC.

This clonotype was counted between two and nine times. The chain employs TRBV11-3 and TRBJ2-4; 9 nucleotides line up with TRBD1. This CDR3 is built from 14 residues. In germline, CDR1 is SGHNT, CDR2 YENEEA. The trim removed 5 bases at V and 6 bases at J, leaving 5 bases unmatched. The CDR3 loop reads CASSPGQGTNIQYF. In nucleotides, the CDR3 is TGTGCCAGCAGCCCTGGACAGGGGACAAACATTCAGTACTTC.

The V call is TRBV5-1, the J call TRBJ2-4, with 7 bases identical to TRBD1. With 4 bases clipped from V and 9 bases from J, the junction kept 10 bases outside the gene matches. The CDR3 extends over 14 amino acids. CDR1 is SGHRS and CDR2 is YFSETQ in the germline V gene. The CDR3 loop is CASSRGGQTSIQYF. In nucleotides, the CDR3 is TGCGCCAGCAGCCGTGGGGGACAGACAAGCATTCAGTACTTC. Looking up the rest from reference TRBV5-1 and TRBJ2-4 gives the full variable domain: KAGVTQTPRYLIKTRGQQVTLSCSPISGHRSVSWYQQTPGQGLQFLFEYFSETQRNKGNFPGRFSGRQFSNSRSEMNVSTLELGDSALYLCASSRGGQTSIQYFGAGTRLSVL.

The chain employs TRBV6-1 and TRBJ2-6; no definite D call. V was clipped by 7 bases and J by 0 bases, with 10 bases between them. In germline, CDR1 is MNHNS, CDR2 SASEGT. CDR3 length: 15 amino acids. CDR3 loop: CASTPGDSGANVLTF. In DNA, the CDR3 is TGTGCCAGCACTCCAGGAGACTCTGGGGCCAACGTCCTGACTTTC.

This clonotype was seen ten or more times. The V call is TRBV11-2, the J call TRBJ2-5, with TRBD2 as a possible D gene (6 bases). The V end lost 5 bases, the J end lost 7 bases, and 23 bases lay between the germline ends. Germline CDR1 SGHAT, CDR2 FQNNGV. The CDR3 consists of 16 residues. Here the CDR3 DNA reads TGTGCCAGCAGCCCCGGACCGGCGGGGACGGTAGGGACCCAGTACTTC. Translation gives CASSPGPAGTVGTQYF.

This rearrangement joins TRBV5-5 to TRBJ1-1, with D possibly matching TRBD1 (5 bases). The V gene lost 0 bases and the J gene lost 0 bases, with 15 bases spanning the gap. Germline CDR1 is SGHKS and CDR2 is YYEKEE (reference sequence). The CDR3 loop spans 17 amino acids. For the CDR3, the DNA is TGTGCCAGCAGCTTGGTTTATGCAGGGAGAATGAACACTGAAGCTTTCTTT. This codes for CASSLVYAGRMNTEAFF.

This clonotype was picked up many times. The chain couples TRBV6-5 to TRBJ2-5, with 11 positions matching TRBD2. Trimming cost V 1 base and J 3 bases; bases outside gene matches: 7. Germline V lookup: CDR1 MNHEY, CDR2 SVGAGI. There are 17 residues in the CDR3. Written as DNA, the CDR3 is TGTGCCAGCAGTTACTGGCCGACTAGCGGGAATGAAGAGACCCAGTACTTC. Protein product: CASSYWPTSGNEETQYF.

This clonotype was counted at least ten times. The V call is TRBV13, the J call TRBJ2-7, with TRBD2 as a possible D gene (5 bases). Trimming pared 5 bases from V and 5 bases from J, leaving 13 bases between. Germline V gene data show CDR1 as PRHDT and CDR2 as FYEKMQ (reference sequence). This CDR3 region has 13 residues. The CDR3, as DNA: TGTGCCAGCAGCCCTAGCTTATCGGACGAGCAGTACGTC. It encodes CASSPSLSDEQYV.

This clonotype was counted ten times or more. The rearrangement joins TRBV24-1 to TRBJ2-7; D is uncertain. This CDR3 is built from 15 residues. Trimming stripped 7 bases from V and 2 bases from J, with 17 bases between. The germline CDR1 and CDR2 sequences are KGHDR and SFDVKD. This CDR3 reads CATRPSEAPPYEQYF. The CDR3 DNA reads TGTGCCACCAGGCCCAGCGAGGCTCCCCCCTACGAGCAGTACTTC.

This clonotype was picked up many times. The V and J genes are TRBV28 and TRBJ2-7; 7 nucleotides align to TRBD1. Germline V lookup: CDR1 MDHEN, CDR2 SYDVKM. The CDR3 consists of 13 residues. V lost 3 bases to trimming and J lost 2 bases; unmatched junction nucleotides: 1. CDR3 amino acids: CASSLTGPYEQYF. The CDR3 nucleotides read TGTGCCAGCAGTTTGACAGGGCCCTACGAGCAGTACTTC.

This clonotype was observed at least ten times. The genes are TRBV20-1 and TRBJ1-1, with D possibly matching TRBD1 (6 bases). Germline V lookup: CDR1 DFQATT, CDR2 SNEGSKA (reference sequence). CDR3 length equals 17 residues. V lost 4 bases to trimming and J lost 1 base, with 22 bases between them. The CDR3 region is CSAKGETAGASNTEAFF. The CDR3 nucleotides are TGCAGTGCTAAGGGGGAGACGGCAGGGGCTTCGAACACTGAAGCTTTCTTT.

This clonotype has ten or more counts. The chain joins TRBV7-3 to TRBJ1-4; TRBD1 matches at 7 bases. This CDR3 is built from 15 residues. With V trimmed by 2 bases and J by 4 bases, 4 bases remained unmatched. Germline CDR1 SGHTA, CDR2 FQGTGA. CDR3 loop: CASSLSGQLNEKLFF. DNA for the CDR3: TGTGCCAGCAGCTTATCGGGACAGCTTAATGAAAAACTGTTTTTT. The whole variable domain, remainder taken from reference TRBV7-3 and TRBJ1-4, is GAGVSQTPSNKVTEKGKYVELRCDPISGHTALYWYRQSLGQGPEFLIYFQGTGAADDSGLPNDRFFAVRPEGSVSTLKIQRTERGDSAVYLCASSLSGQLNEKLFFGSGTQLSVL.

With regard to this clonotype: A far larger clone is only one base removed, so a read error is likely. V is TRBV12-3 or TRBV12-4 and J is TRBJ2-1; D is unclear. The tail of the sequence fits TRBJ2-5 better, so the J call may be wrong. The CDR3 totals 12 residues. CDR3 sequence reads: CASCPTLETQYF. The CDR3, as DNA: TGTGCCAGCTGCCCCACTCTCGAGACCCAGTACTTC.